Following are 32 T cell receptor beta chains from one sample sequenced in a study of technical replicates of blood from four donors. Profiled with immunoSEQ multiplex PCR; TCRdb holds only in-frame clones, not every one. The table lists approximately 81,000 clones, roughly four fifths of them singletons. Sample: PBMCs. Receptors originate from a human donor in good health. Some clones in this sample may be carry-over from other donors' samples.

The chain has TRBV11-1 and TRBJ1-1; no clear D gene. The CDR3 loop spans 12 amino acids. The ends were cut back, 5 bases at V and 5 bases at J, with 9 bases in the middle. Per germline, CDR1 SGHAT and CDR2 FQDESV (reference sequence). CDR3 nucleotide sequence: TGTGCCAGCAGCCGGGTCAGTACTGAAGCTTTCTTT. This encodes CASSRVSTEAFF. The full variable domain, its missing parts supplied by reference TRBV11-1 and TRBJ1-1, is EAEVAQSPRYKITEKSQAVAFWCDPISGHATLYWYRQILGQGPELLVQFQDESVVDDSQLPKDRFSAERLKGVDSTLKIQPAELGDSAMYLCASSRVSTEAFFGQGTRLTVV.

The chain couples TRBV27 to TRBJ1-2; 8 nucleotides line up with TRBD1. This CDR3 has 13 residues. The germline V gene encodes CDR1 MNHEY and CDR2 SMNVEV (reference sequence). V trimming: 5 bases; J trimming: 8 bases; junction bases outside the gene matches: 7. In nucleotides, the CDR3 is TGTGCCAGCAGTGCGGGACAGGACGAGGGCTACACCTTC. Encoded protein: CASSAGQDEGYTF.

The V gene is TRBV7-9, the J gene TRBJ2-7, with a weak D call TRBD2 (6 bases). This CDR3 contains 14 residues. V shed 5 bases and J shed 0 bases, with 11 bases lying between them. Germline V gene data show CDR1 as SEHNR and CDR2 as FQNEAQ (reference sequence). The CDR3 region is CASSTTSISYEQYF. CDR3 DNA sequence: TGTGCCAGCAGCACTACTAGCATCTCCTACGAGCAGTACTTC.

In this sample, this clone turned up once. The chain joins TRBV2 to TRBJ2-1, with D unclear. Germline V CDR1 and CDR2: SNHLY, FYNNEI. The V gene lost 2 bases and the J gene lost 7 bases, with 18 bases spanning the gap. CDR3 length: 16 residues. This CDR3 reads CASSEFFGQVGNEQFF. The DNA for the CDR3 is TGTGCCAGCAGTGAATTTTTTGGGCAGGTTGGAAATGAGCAGTTCTTC.

CDR3 region: CASSFPRAPEETQYF. The CDR3 nucleotides are TGTGCCAGCAGCTTTCCCAGGGCGCCCGAAGAGACCCAGTACTTC. V gene TRBV7-4 combines with J gene TRBJ2-5, with D tentatively TRBD1 (5 bases). Between the trimmed V and J ends, which lost 3 bases and 3 bases, there was a span of 14 bases. The CDR3 runs to 15 residues. CDR1 and CDR2 from the germline V gene are SGHVT and SQSDAQ.

This clone was picked up one time. The rearrangement uses TRBV4-1 and TRBJ1-2; D uncertain. CDR1 is MGHRA and CDR2 is YSYEKL in the germline V gene. The CDR3 is 15 residues long. Trimming stripped 4 bases from V and 3 bases from J, with 15 bases between. CDR3 coding DNA: TGCGCCAGCAGCCCGGGGTCGGGTCAGGACTATGGCTACACCTTC. Encoded protein: CASSPGSGQDYGYTF.

The CDR3 DNA is TGTGCCAGCAGAGACAGGGGTGACGGGGAGCTGTTTTTT. Its protein is CASRDRGDGELFF. The chain joins TRBV2 to TRBJ2-2; 8 bases are shared with TRBD1. The CDR3 contains 13 residues. The germline V gene has CDR1 SNHLY and CDR2 FYNNEI. The J segment lost 7 bases and the V segment lost 6 bases, leaving 4 bases of the junction unmatched.

The chain recombines TRBV7-2 with TRBJ1-3; D perhaps matches TRBD1 (5 bases). This CDR3 region has 14 residues. The germline V and J ends were trimmed by 2 bases and 4 bases, with 9 bases remaining between them. Germline CDR1 SGHTA, CDR2 FQGNSA. The DNA of the CDR3 is TGTGCCAGCAGCTTACAGGGATACGGAAACACCATATATTTT. Translation: CASSLQGYGNTIYF.

This clone was found once. The V gene is TRBV5-6, the J gene TRBJ2-3; no clear D gene. V lost 5 bases to trimming and J lost 2 bases, with 18 bases between them. The germline V gene has CDR1 SGHDT and CDR2 YYEEEE. There are 16 residues in the CDR3. The CDR3 bases are TGTGCCAGCAGGAGGAAGGCCGATTACTACACAGATACGCAGTATTTT. Protein product: CASRRKADYYTDTQYF.

This clone was picked up one time. The chain joins TRBV7-8 to TRBJ2-5; TRBD2 aligns across 9 bases. Germline V gives CDR1 SGHVS, CDR2 FQNEAQ. This CDR3 spans 13 amino acids. J lost 5 bases, V lost 3 bases, and 1 base had no gene match. In DNA, the CDR3 is TGTGCCAGCAGCTTCGGGACTAGCGAGACCCAGTACTTC. Translating gives CASSFGTSETQYF.

The sample holds one count of this clone. V usage is TRBV7-8 and J usage is TRBJ2-1; the match to TRBD2 covers 14 bases. This CDR3 comprises 15 residues. Trimming removed 4 bases from V and 9 bases from J; junction bases left unmatched: 5. Germline V gene sequence: CDR1 SGHVS, CDR2 FQNEAQ. CDR3 nucleotide sequence: TGTGCCAGCAGCTACCCGGGACTAGCGGGAGCTGAGCAGTTCTTC. Amino acid sequence: CASSYPGLAGAEQFF.

The rearrangement links TRBV12-5 to TRBJ2-3; possible D gene TRBD1, 5 bases. The CDR3 totals 15 residues. Trimming removed 8 bases at V and 0 bases at J, with 15 bases between. Germline assignment: CDR1 LGHNT and CDR2 FRNRAP. CDR3 loop: CASPPGAPSTDTQYF. CDR3 coding DNA: TGTGCTAGTCCTCCTGGGGCGCCTAGCACAGATACGCAGTATTTT.

The chain carries TRBV7-3 and TRBJ2-5, with D possibly TRBD2 on 7 matching bases. Germline CDR1 reads SGHTA; CDR2 reads FQGTGA. V lost 3 bases and J 11 bases, leaving 16 bases between the germline ends. The CDR3 length is 13 residues. The CDR3 reads CASSFSSGGRQYF. DNA for the CDR3: TGTGCCAGCAGCTTCAGTTCGGGGGGCCGACAGTACTTC.

This clone was recorded only once. This chain joins TRBV11-2 and TRBJ2-3; maybe TRBD2 (6 bases). V dropped 7 bases and J dropped 5 bases, with 13 bases sitting between them. There are 13 residues in the CDR3. From germline, CDR1 is SGHAT and CDR2 FQNNGV. The CDR3 reads CASNPEGLDTQYF. The DNA for the CDR3 is TGTGCCAGCAACCCGGAGGGGTTAGATACGCAGTATTTT.

The CDR3 here is CAISESKRHYGYGYTF. The CDR3 DNA is TGTGCCATCAGTGAGTCGAAAAGGCACTATGGCTATGGCTACACCTTC. V and J are TRBV10-3 and TRBJ1-2; unclear D gene. Trimming left V 0 bases short and J 4 bases short, with 15 bases between. The CDR3 extends over 16 amino acids. Germline CDR1 reads ENHRY; CDR2 reads SYGVKD.

The chain couples TRBV7-2 to TRBJ2-2, with a possible D match to TRBD2 (5 bases). CDR3 length equals 18 residues. V lost 3 bases to trimming and J lost 1 base, with 18 bases between them. Germline values: CDR1 SGHTA, CDR2 FQGNSA. This CDR3 is CASSLQADQRLNTGELFF. The DNA of the CDR3 is TGTGCCAGCAGCTTGCAAGCGGACCAACGTCTGAACACCGGGGAGCTGTTTTTT.

This chain links TRBV29-1 with TRBJ2-1, with D maybe TRBD2 (5 bases). This CDR3 has 15 amino acids. The V end lost 3 bases, the J end lost 6 bases, and 18 bases lay between the germline ends. Germline loops: CDR1 SQVTM, CDR2 ANQGSEA. This CDR3 is CSVEKGRGSANEQFF. The CDR3 nucleotides are TGCAGCGTTGAGAAGGGCCGGGGTAGCGCCAATGAGCAGTTCTTC.

V usage is TRBV2 and J usage is TRBJ1-5; D may be TRBD1 (6 bases). This CDR3 has 12 amino acids. Trimming removed 9 bases at V and 5 bases at J, with 11 bases between. The germline gives CDR1 SNHLY, CDR2 FYNNEI. CDR3 loop: CARGKGDQPQHF. CDR3 in DNA: TGTGCCAGAGGAAAGGGGGATCAGCCCCAGCATTTT.

The rearrangement joins TRBV5-1 to TRBJ2-2; TRBD1 aligns across 7 bases. Germline V lookup: CDR1 SGHRS, CDR2 YFSETQ. The CDR3 loop spans 14 amino acids. J lost 9 bases, V lost 4 bases, and 9 bases had no gene match. DNA for the CDR3: TGCGCCAGCAGCACGACCGGGACAGAATGGGAGCTGTTTTTT. Its translation is CASSTTGTEWELFF.

The gene calls are TRBV11-2 and TRBJ1-6; TRBD1 matches 7 bases. The CDR3 has 17 amino acids. Germline V gene lookup returns CDR1 SGHAT and CDR2 FQNNGV. V lost 5 bases and J lost 7; bases outside the gene matches: 14. The CDR3 nucleotides read TGTGCCAGCAGCCTTCGAGTCGACAGGGTTAGCAATTCACCCCTCCACTTT. It is translated as CASSLRVDRVSNSPLHF.

The chain has TRBV4-3 and TRBJ1-3; the match to TRBD1 covers 7 bases. The trim removed 4 bases at V and 4 bases at J, leaving 7 bases unmatched. Germline CDR1 reads LGHNA; CDR2 reads YSLEER. The CDR3 sequence is 15 residues long. The CDR3 reads CASSRETGFGNTIYF. In DNA, the CDR3 is TGCGCCAGCAGCCGAGAGACAGGGTTCGGAAACACCATATATTTT.

V usage is TRBV29-1 and J usage is TRBJ2-1; tentative D call: TRBD1 (6 bases). V lost 8 bases, J lost 7 bases, and 21 bases lay in between. Germline assignment: CDR1 SQVTM and CDR2 ANQGSEA. The length of the CDR3 is 14 residues. This CDR3 reads CSSTGTRGWNEQFF. In DNA form, the CDR3 reads TGCAGCTCAACCGGGACACGAGGTTGGAATGAGCAGTTCTTC.

A single count supports this clone. The V call is TRBV7-6, the J call TRBJ1-4; weak D call: TRBD1 (5 bases). V was pared by 6 bases and J by 5 bases, with 16 bases between. This CDR3 comprises 15 residues. Germline CDR1 reads SGHVS; CDR2 reads FNYEAQ. Here the CDR3 DNA reads TGTGCCAGCAGATATACAGGTTCACAGAATGAAAAACTGTTTTTT. Protein product: CASRYTGSQNEKLFF.

The chain has TRBV5-1 and TRBJ2-5; 13 bases are shared with TRBD2. This CDR3 is 17 amino acids long. V shed 3 bases, J shed 5 bases, and the junction held 10 bases outside the gene matches. From germline, CDR1 is SGHRS and CDR2 YFSETQ. CDR3 in DNA: TGCGCCAGCAGCTCCGCGGGACTAGCGGGGCCTAGGGAGACCCAGTACTTC. Translating gives CASSSAGLAGPRETQYF.

The count of this clone is one. This chain uses TRBV14 with TRBJ2-3; D ambiguous. The CDR3 has 15 amino acids. The germline V and J ends were trimmed by 4 bases and 2 bases, with 13 bases remaining between them. CDR1 and CDR2 from the germline V gene are SGHDN and FVKESK. In DNA form, the CDR3 reads TGTGCCAGCAGCCTTCAAAGGAGTTCCACAGATACGCAGTATTTT. Translation: CASSLQRSSTDTQYF.

The genes are TRBV4-1 and TRBJ1-5, with 10 bases matching TRBD1. Germline trimming cut 0 bases from V and 5 bases from J; bases unmatched to any gene: 4. The CDR3 contains 16 residues. Germline-derived CDR1 and CDR2 are MGHRA and YSYEKL. The CDR3 region has the DNA TGCGCCAGCAGCCAAGAGGGACAGGGGTATTATCAGCCCCAGCATTTT. Translation gives CASSQEGQGYYQPQHF.

J is TRBJ2-7 and V is TRBV6-4, with 7 bases that match TRBD2. Germline V gene lookup returns CDR1 MRHNA and CDR2 SNTAGT. The V and J ends lost 6 bases and 6 bases, in that order; junction bases with no gene match: 5. The CDR3 covers 12 residues. This CDR3 is CASSVLALEQYF. The CDR3 bases are TGTGCCAGCAGCGTACTAGCGCTCGAGCAGTACTTC.

V and J are TRBV18 and TRBJ2-1, with a possible D match to TRBD1 (6 bases). V lost 2 bases to trimming and J lost 10 bases, with 6 bases between them. The CDR3 covers 11 residues. Germline V gives CDR1 KGHSH, CDR2 LQKENI. The CDR3 nucleotides read TGTGCCAGCTCACCAGGGACAGAGCAGTTCTTC. This codes for CASSPGTEQFF.

The chain links TRBV7-9 to TRBJ2-7; 8 bases are shared with TRBD1. The CDR3 contains 16 residues. V lost 4 bases, J lost 2 bases, and 10 bases stayed unmatched. Germline values: CDR1 SEHNR, CDR2 FQNEAQ (reference sequence). The CDR3 DNA sequence: TGTGCCAGCAGCTCCCCCTTCGGGACAGGAGCCTACGAGCAGTACTTC. Its translation is CASSSPFGTGAYEQYF.

The chain joins TRBV10-3 to TRBJ2-6; D ambiguous. CDR1 and CDR2 (germline): ENHRY, SYGVKD. V dropped 0 bases and J dropped 2 bases, with 5 bases sitting between them. This CDR3 comprises 15 residues. The CDR3 DNA reads TGTGCCATCAGTGAGTCTCTCCCTGGGGCCAACGTCCTGACTTTC. Its protein is CAISESLPGANVLTF.

V is TRBV2 and J is TRBJ1-1; D perhaps matches TRBD1 (6 bases). Germline CDR1 SNHLY, CDR2 FYNNEI. This CDR3 spans 12 amino acids. V was pared by 3 bases and J by 10 bases, with 12 bases between. CDR3 loop: CASSEDTGSAFF. In DNA form, the CDR3 reads TGTGCCAGCAGTGAGGATACAGGGTCAGCTTTCTTT.

Remarks on this clone: Distinct nucleotide sequences in the sample also encode this CDR3. The rearrangement links TRBV10-3 to TRBJ1-1; tentatively, D is TRBD1 (6 bases). Germline-derived CDR1 and CDR2 are ENHRY and SYGVKD. CDR3 length: 13 residues. The V end was cut by 4 bases, the J end by 1 base, with 7 bases between. DNA of the CDR3: TGTGCCATCAGTGGGACAGCGAACACTGAAGCTTTCTTT. Translation: CAISGTANTEAFF.